This T cell receptor beta chain was captured in a study of B cell selection in AIRE deficiency. Findings and limits, study-wide: About 28% of healthy-shared Treg sequences were found among patient Tconv cells. Only about 9.3% of 3,000 to 4,500 shared Treg sequences were patient-specific; about 33% healthy-specific. Tconv and Treg cells from AIRE-deficient patients resembled healthy donors in TCRBV usage, CDR3 length and diversity.

Turning to this clone: Antigen unknown.

The sorted conventional CD4 T cells were gated as CD4+CD127+. Controls came from healthy donors unrelated to patients. The repertoire was sequenced with immunoSEQ multiplex PCR; TCRdb's copy has only in-frame clones and lacks some. The data hold 23,000 or so clones, with 95% to 96% observed a single time. The receptor comes from a human donor in good health. The specimen was CD4+CD127+ conventional T cells sorted from PBMCs.

CDR3 nucleotides: TGTGCCAGCAGCTCGGGACAGACCAATGAGCAGTTCTTC. Amino acids: CASSSGQTNEQFF. The chain joins TRBV7-2 to TRBJ2-1; the match to TRBD1 covers 7 bases. Germline V gene lookup returns CDR1 SGHTA and CDR2 FQGNSA. J was trimmed by 6 bases and V by 4 bases; bases with no gene match: 3. The CDR3 is 13 residues long.